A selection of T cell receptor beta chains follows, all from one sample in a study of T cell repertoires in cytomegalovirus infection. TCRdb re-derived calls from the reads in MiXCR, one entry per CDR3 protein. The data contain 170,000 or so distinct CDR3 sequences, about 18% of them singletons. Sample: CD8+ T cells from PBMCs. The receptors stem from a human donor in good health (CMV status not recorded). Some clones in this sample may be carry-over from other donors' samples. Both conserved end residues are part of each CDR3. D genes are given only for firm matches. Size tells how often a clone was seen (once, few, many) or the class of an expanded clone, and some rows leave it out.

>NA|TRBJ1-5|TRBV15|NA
TGTGCCACCAGCAGAGACCTGAGGGGTAACAATCAGCCCCAGCATTTT
CATSRDLRGNNQPQHF
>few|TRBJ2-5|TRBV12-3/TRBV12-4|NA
TGTGCCAGCAGTTTTTCGGAGACCCAGTACTTC
CASSFSETQYF
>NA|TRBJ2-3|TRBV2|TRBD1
TGTGCTAGACAGGGACCTAGCACAGATACGCAGTATTTT
CARQGPSTDTQYF
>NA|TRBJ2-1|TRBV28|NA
TGTGCCAGCTACCGGGTGGGACGCCGGTTCGAGCAGTTCTTC
CASYRVGRRFEQFF
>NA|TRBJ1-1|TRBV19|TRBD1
TGTGCCACCCGCCAAGGGGGCTTAAGGACTGAAGCTTTCTTT
CATRQGGLRTEAFF
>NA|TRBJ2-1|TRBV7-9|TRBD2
TGTGCCAGCAGCCCTCAGCGGGGGGGCCGAAATGAGCAGTTCTTC
CASSPQRGGRNEQFF
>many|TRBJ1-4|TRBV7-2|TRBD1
TGTGCCAGCAGCATTATTCCTCCCCCCCGGGACAGTAATGAAAAACTGTTTTTT
CASSIIPPPRDSNEKLFF
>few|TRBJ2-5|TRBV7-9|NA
TGTGCCAGCAGCTCCCGGGGCTCATCGGAGACCCAGTACTTC
CASSSRGSSETQYF
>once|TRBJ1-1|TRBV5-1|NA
TGCGCCAGCAGCCCGGCGGGGGGTGAAGCTTTCTTT
CASSPAGGEAFF
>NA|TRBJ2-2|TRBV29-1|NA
TGCAGCGTTGGTGGGGTAGGGAACACCGGGGAGCTGTTTTTT
CSVGGVGNTGELFF
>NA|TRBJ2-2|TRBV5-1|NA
TGCGCCAGCAGCTCGGACCGCACGAACACCGGGGAGCTGTTTTTT
CASSSDRTNTGELFF
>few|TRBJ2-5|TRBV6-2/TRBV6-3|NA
TGTGCTATTGAACGGGGAGCTGGAGGGACCCAGTACTTC
CAIERGAGGTQYF
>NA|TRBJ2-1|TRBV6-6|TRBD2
TGTGCCAGCAGTTACTCGGGGGAGGGCAATGAGCAGTTCTTC
CASSYSGEGNEQFF
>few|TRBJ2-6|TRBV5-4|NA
TGTGCCAGCAGACAGGAGGCCGGGGCCAACGTCCTGACTTTC
CASRQEAGANVLTF
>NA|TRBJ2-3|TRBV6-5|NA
TGTGCCAGCAGTTACCTCCAGGGGAGTCCCCCAGATACGCAGTATTTT
CASSYLQGSPPDTQYF
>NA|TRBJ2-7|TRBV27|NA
TGTGCCAGCAGTGCCCGGGACGCCTACGAGCAGTACTTC
CASSARDAYEQYF